The present T cell receptor beta chain was sequenced within a study of long-term antiretroviral therapy in people with HIV. The V gene's germline CDR1 is KGHSH and CDR2 LQKENI. J lost 7 bases, V lost 1 base, and 9 bases had no gene match. This CDR3 contains 15 residues. The libraries were made with immunoSEQ v3.0 at survey level. Per sample, sequencing targeted roughly 40,000-55,000 T-cell genomes. Here immunoSEQ multiplex PCR was the method, and the copy in TCRdb shows in-frame clones only, minus some. Counted here are about 20,000 clones, around 87% occurring once; the ten biggest clones make up less than 4%.

This sequence originates from a woman in her forties or fifties with HIV. The chain couples TRBV18 to TRBJ1-2; 7 bases match TRBD1. This sample comprised unsorted PBMCs, obtained just under 2.7 years after starting antiretroviral therapy. Here the CDR3 DNA reads TGTGCCAGCTCACCACTGGAACAGGGGACTGGTGGCTACACCTTC. Residues: CASSPLEQGTGGYTF.